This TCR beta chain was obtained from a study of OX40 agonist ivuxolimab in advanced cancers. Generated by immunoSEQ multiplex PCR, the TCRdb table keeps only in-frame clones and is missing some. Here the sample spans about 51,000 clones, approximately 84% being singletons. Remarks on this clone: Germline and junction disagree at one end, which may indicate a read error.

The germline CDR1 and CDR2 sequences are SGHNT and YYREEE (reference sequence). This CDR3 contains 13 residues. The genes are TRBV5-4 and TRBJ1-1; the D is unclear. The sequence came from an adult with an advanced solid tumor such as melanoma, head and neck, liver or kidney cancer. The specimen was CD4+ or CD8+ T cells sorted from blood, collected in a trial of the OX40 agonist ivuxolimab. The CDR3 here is CASSVGTNTEAFF. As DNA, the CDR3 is TGCGCCAGCAGCGTGGGTACGAACACTGAAGCTTTCTTT.